Each of the 17 T cell receptor beta chains below was sequenced from the same sample in a study of T cells in localized non-small cell lung cancer (dated by TCRdb to 2020 to 2022). The library was built by means of the immunoSEQ multiplex PCR assay. What TCRdb holds here is the immuneACCESS table cut down to in-frame rearrangements. Part of the clones is not present; checked against another copy, under half of the missing clones reflect an unresolved V gene, and the others are unexplained. The sample table shows over 45,000 clones, and over 85% are seen once. The top ten clones comprise under 25% of the sample. This specimen was peripheral blood, taken before any cancer treatment. Receptors were obtained from a man aged 40 to 70 with stage I squamous cell lung carcinoma.

This rearrangement joins TRBV10-3 to TRBJ1-1, with D hard to call. The CDR3 spans 14 residues. Trimming pared 4 bases from V and 1 base from J, leaving 10 bases between. CDR1 and CDR2 from the germline V gene are ENHRY and SYGVKD. CDR3 protein: CAISGREPNTEAFF. The CDR3 nucleotides are TGTGCCATCAGTGGTCGGGAGCCGAACACTGAAGCTTTCTTT.

CDR3: CASSPLGLAETQYF. For the CDR3, the DNA is TGTGCCAGCAGCCCTCTTGGACTAGCAGAGACCCAGTACTTC. The chain recombines TRBV27 with TRBJ2-5; 8 nucleotides line up with TRBD2. The CDR3 extends over 14 amino acids. Trimming at V came to 6 bases and at J to 4 bases, leaving 7 bases not matched to a gene. CDR1 and CDR2 (germline): MNHEY, SMNVEV (reference sequence).

Worth noting for this clone: One end of the junction does not line up with germline, which may come from a read error. CDR3: CASRLNNQPQHF. The CDR3 nucleotides are TGTGCCAGCAGGCTTAACAATCAACCCCAGCATTTT. The J gene is TRBJ1-5, the V gene TRBV28; no clear D gene. Germline V lookup: CDR1 MDHEN, CDR2 SYDVKM. This CDR3 has 12 amino acids.

The rearrangement links TRBV2 to TRBJ1-4; D is unclear. CDR3 length: 14 amino acids. Trimming took 4 bases from V and 2 from J, leaving 8 bases between them. Germline assignment: CDR1 SNHLY and CDR2 FYNNEI. CDR3 protein: CASSARQTNEKLFF. CDR3 in DNA: TGTGCCAGCAGTGCCAGGCAGACTAATGAAAAACTGTTTTTT. Full variable domain (outside the CDR3, taken from reference TRBV2 and TRBJ1-4): EPEVTQTPSHQVTQMGQEVILRCVPISNHLYFYWYRQILGQKVEFLVSFYNNEISEKSEIFDDQFSVERPDGSNFTLKIRSTKLEDSAMYFCASSARQTNEKLFFGSGTQLSVL.

On this clone itself: One end of the junction fails to match germline, which may point to a read error. This sequence joins TRBV7-7 and TRBJ2-2; 10 nucleotides match TRBD1. CDR3 length: 15 residues. The germline gives CDR1 SSHAT, CDR2 FNYEAQ (reference sequence). The CDR3 sequence: CASSSGTGDTGELFF. The CDR3 bases are TGTGCTAGCAGTTCCGGGACAGGGGACACCGGGGAGCTGTTTTTT. Combining the CDR3 with reference TRBV7-7 and TRBJ2-2 gives the whole variable domain GAGVSQSPRYKVTKRGQDVTLRCDPISSHATLYWYQQALGQGPEFLTYFNYEAQPDKSGLPSDRFSAERPEGSISTLTIQRTEQRDSAMYRCASSSGTGDTGELFFGEGSRLTVL.

A word on this clone: Other nucleotide sequences from this sample produce the same CDR3. CDR3 sequence (DNA): TGTGCCAGCAGTCCCGGGACAGGTTATCAGCCCCAGCATTTT. Translated, it gives CASSPGTGYQPQHF. The rearrangement uses TRBV28 and TRBJ1-5; the match to TRBD1 covers 8 bases. The trim removed 5 bases at V and 5 bases at J, leaving 5 bases unmatched. This CDR3 has 14 amino acids. Germline CDR1 is MDHEN and CDR2 is SYDVKM. The full variable domain, with the rest looked up from reference TRBV28 and TRBJ1-5, is DVKVTQSSRYLVKRTGEKVFLECVQDMDHENMFWYRQDPGLGLRLIYFSYDVKMKEKGDIPEGYSVSREKKERFSLILESASTNQTSMYLCASSPGTGYQPQHFGDGTRLSIL.

The rearrangement joins TRBV7-9 to TRBJ2-3, with 9 bases fitting TRBD1. This CDR3 spans 16 amino acids. V lost 5 bases, J lost 1 base, and 7 bases stayed unmatched. Germline values: CDR1 SEHNR, CDR2 FQNEAQ (reference sequence). This CDR3 reads CASSLPGDRGTDTQYF. The CDR3 DNA reads TGTGCCAGCAGCCTCCCTGGGGACAGGGGCACAGATACGCAGTATTTT.

The V gene is TRBV5-1, the J gene TRBJ2-4, with D unresolved. Germline values: CDR1 SGHRS, CDR2 YFSETQ. Trimming removed 3 bases at V and 8 bases at J, with 12 bases between. CDR3 length equals 13 residues. The DNA of the CDR3 is TGCGCCAGCAGCTACGAATCCCCGGACATTCAGTACTTC. This gives the protein CASSYESPDIQYF. The full variable domain, completed using reference TRBV5-1 and TRBJ2-4, is KAGVTQTPRYLIKTRGQQVTLSCSPISGHRSVSWYQQTPGQGLQFLFEYFSETQRNKGNFPGRFSGRQFSNSRSEMNVSTLELGDSALYLCASSYESPDIQYFGAGTRLSVL.

The V call is TRBV2, the J call TRBJ2-1; D remains ambiguous. Germline CDR1 and CDR2: SNHLY and FYNNEI. V lost 2 bases and J lost 3, with 8 bases in between. The CDR3 is 14 amino acids. The CDR3 DNA is TGTGCCAGCAGTGAAAAGTCGCGCTACAATGAGCAGTTCTTC. Amino acids: CASSEKSRYNEQFF.

The chain joins TRBV11-2 to TRBJ2-1; D uncertain. The length of the CDR3 is 13 residues. Trimming took 1 base from V and 9 from J, leaving 10 bases between them. Germline V gives CDR1 SGHAT, CDR2 FQNNGV. This CDR3 is CASSLGSRVEQFF. The CDR3 nucleotides are TGTGCCAGCAGCTTAGGTAGTAGGGTTGAGCAGTTCTTC.

The chain employs TRBV28 and TRBJ2-3; D assignment may be TRBD1 or TRBD2 (5 bases each). This CDR3 is built from 15 residues. Trimming took 3 bases from V and 2 from J, leaving 12 bases between them. Germline V gene data show CDR1 as MDHEN and CDR2 as SYDVKM. CDR3 loop: CASSFGADSTDTQYF. As DNA, the CDR3 is TGTGCCAGCAGTTTCGGGGCAGACTCCACAGATACGCAGTATTTT.

The gene calls are TRBV15 and TRBJ2-3, with a weak D call TRBD1 (5 bases). The germline V gene encodes CDR1 LNHNV and CDR2 YYDKDF (reference sequence). The length of the CDR3 is 17 residues. V was clipped by 0 bases and J by 0 bases, with 13 bases between them. In DNA, the CDR3 is TGTGCCACCAGCAGAGAGATACAGGCCTCTAGCACAGATACGCAGTATTTT. Its protein product is CATSREIQASSTDTQYF.

The gene calls are TRBV5-4 and TRBJ2-1, with 9 nucleotides matching TRBD1. V lost 6 bases and J lost 2; bases outside the gene matches: 6. The CDR3 covers 15 residues. Germline values: CDR1 SGHNT, CDR2 YYREEE (reference sequence). The CDR3 DNA is TGTGCCAGCAACTCGGACAGGGGTCCCTACAATGAGCAGTTCTTC. It yields the protein CASNSDRGPYNEQFF.

This rearrangement joins TRBV30 to TRBJ2-3, with 8 bases that match TRBD2. V lost 1 base to trimming and J lost 0 bases; unmatched junction nucleotides: 3. This CDR3 comprises 15 residues. Germline-derived CDR1 and CDR2 are GTSNPN and SVGIG (reference sequence). The DNA of the CDR3 is TGTGCCTGGAGTGCCTCTAGCGGGAGCACAGATACGCAGTATTTT. Translation gives CAWSASSGSTDTQYF.

The chain uses TRBV9 and TRBJ1-4; TRBD1 agrees at 7 bases. This CDR3 is built from 16 residues. CDR1 and CDR2 (germline): SGDLS, YYNGEE. J gave up 0 bases and V 4 bases, and 6 bases lay outside the gene matches. This CDR3 is CASSPGTDATNEKLFF. In DNA form, the CDR3 reads TGTGCCAGCAGCCCGGGGACAGATGCAACTAATGAAAAACTGTTTTTT.

The chain is built from TRBV19 and TRBJ2-6, with 7 positions matching TRBD1. V dropped 5 bases and J dropped 0; count of bases not matched to a gene: 7. In germline, CDR1 is LNHDA, CDR2 SQIVND (reference sequence). This CDR3 is 17 amino acids long. The DNA for the CDR3 is TGTGCCAGTAGTGTGACAGGGTTTGGCTCTGGGGCCAACGTCCTGACTTTC. It translates to CASSVTGFGSGANVLTF.

This chain links TRBV28 with TRBJ2-7; 8 positions agree with TRBD2. With V trimmed by 3 bases and J by 5 bases, 6 bases remained unmatched. Germline V gene lookup returns CDR1 MDHEN and CDR2 SYDVKM. The CDR3 spans 14 residues. The CDR3 is CASSLSGSRNEQYF. CDR3 nucleotide sequence: TGTGCCAGCAGTTTGAGCGGGAGCCGAAACGAGCAGTACTTC.